This TCR beta chain is drawn from a study of CD4 T cells in relation to SARS-CoV-2 and coronaviruses. At the level of the study: The negative reference was HIV-1 Nef peptide pool or peptide-free culture. The restricting HLA molecule for shared crossreactive spike epitopes was mapped. Findings of the study overall: Monoreactive clones expanded significantly more to SARS-CoV-2 than crossreactive clones did.

Clones were read by immunoSEQ multiplex PCR, and TCRdb kept only the in-frame ones, dropping some. Among approximately 25,000 clones, less than 85% were seen once, and the ten largest hold around 19%. As concerns this clone: Its target is unknown.

Germline lookup yields CDR1 SGHRS and CDR2 YFSETQ. The length of the CDR3 is 16 residues. Trimming pared 0 bases from V and 2 bases from J, leaving 15 bases between. Unexposed donor CD4+ T cells date from about 2011-2018, before the COVID-19 pandemic. Isolation of CD4+ T cells took place after around 11 days in culture. On days 3 and 7, cultures got half fresh IL-2 medium. The chain recombines TRBV5-1 with TRBJ2-7; maybe TRBD2 (6 bases). Sequenced input: CD4+ T cells from PBMCs, cultured in vitro. The clonotype originates from a human donor in good health. CDR3 nucleotide sequence: TGCGCCAGCAGCTTGGTAAGGCTAGCGAGACCCTACGAGCAGTACTTC. Its protein is CASSLVRLARPYEQYF.